This TCR beta chain was captured in a study of CD8 T cells in ankylosing spondylitis. Germline trimming cut 0 bases from V and 5 bases from J; bases unmatched to any gene: 9. Germline V gene lookup returns CDR1 KGHSH and CDR2 LQKENI. The CDR3 is 17 amino acids. TCRdb re-called the 5' RACE reads through MiXCR, storing one row per CDR3 protein. The sample contains 250,000 to 300,000 distinct CDR3 sequences, 20% of which appear only once. At least ten counts were recorded for this clonotype. The sequence derives from a male donor with ankylosing spondylitis or in good health (not recorded which). The rearrangement links TRBV18 to TRBJ2-5; 10 positions agree with TRBD2. The material sequenced was blood, either unsorted or a sorted T cell fraction (not recorded which). For the CDR3, the DNA is TGTGCCAGCTCACCACCGATCCTAGCGGGGGATTGGGAGACCCAGTACTTC. Its protein product is CASSPPILAGDWETQYF.